This TCR beta chain appears in the sequencing data of a study of T-cell memory formation after mild COVID-19. About the research overall: Clusters were largely donor specific. Study-wide points: Those CD4+ clones that contracted were mainly in CM and EM (CD8+ ones in EMRA). Nothing confirmed that second-wave clones peaking on day 37 were specific for SARS-CoV-2.

V shed 0 bases and J shed 0 bases, with 7 bases lying between them. The length of the CDR3 is 15 residues. Looked up from germline, CDR1 is MNHNY and CDR2 is SVGAGI (reference sequence). This clonotype was found a few times. Its matching antigen is unknown. Constant-segment-primed 5'RACE gave TCR alpha and TCR beta cDNA libraries with sample barcodes and UMIs. MiXCR, applied by TCRdb to the 5' RACE reads, yields one record per CDR3 protein. The repertoire includes 400,000 to 500,000 distinct CDR3 sequences, about 24% of them detected once, and roughly 8.9% sits in the top ten. Sample: PBMCs or a T cell subset sorted from them (not recorded which). The chain is built from TRBV6-6 and TRBJ2-3, with no clear D. This TCR was sampled from an adult woman who had mild COVID-19 (a few samples of this study predate the infection). Cell type and time point are not known. This CDR3 is CASSYSADSTDTQYF. The CDR3 bases are TGTGCCAGCAGTTACTCGGCAGATAGCACAGATACGCAGTATTTT.